This TCR beta chain was captured by sequencing in a study of T cells expressing NK-cell markers. The study, taken as a whole, reports: The CD3+CD56-NKG2C+ fraction of several donors was likewise dominated by these clonotypes.

Germline loops: CDR1 SEHNR, CDR2 FQNEAQ (reference sequence). This CDR3 is built from 14 residues. On this clonotype: What it recognizes is unknown.

TCRdb processed the 5' RACE reads again and assigns one entry to each CDR3 protein, with no DNA. The sample's table shows 300,000 to 500,000 distinct CDR3 sequences. The sample consisted of blood T cells: a sorted CD56 or NKG2C T cell subset, CD4+ or CD8+ T cells, or bulk PBMC T cells (not recorded which). The chain has TRBV7-9 and TRBJ2-2; TCRdb's D call, TRBD2, is unchecked because there is no DNA. This TCR derives from a woman aged 50 to 65 in good health. The CDR3 reads CASSLVALGGELFF. Looking up the rest from reference TRBV7-9 and TRBJ2-2 gives the full variable domain: DTGVSQNPRHKITKRGQNVTFRCDPISEHNRLYWYRQTLGQGPEFLTYFQNEAQLEKSRLLSDRFSAERPKGSFSTLEIQRTEQGDSAMYLCASSLVALGGELFFGEGSRLTVL.